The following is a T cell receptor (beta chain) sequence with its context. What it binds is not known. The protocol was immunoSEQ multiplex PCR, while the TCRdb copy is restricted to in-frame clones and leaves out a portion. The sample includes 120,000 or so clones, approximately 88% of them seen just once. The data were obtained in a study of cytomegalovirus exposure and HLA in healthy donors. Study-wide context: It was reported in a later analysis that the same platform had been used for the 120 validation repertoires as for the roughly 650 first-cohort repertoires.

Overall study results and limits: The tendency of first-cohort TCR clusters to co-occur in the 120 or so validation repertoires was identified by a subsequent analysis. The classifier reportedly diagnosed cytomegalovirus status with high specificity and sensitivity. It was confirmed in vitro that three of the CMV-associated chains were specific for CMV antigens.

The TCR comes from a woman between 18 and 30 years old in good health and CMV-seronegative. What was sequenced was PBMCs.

As DNA, the CDR3 is TGTGCCAGCAGCCTATCAGCTAACTATGGCTACACCTTC. Translation gives CASSLSANYGYTF. The chain recombines TRBV14 with TRBJ1-2, with unresolved D. This CDR3 spans 13 amino acids. CDR1 SGHDN and CDR2 FVKESK come from the germline V gene. The V and J ends lost 4 bases and 0 bases respectively, with 6 bases between them.